This T cell receptor beta chain is drawn from a study of blood T cell repertoires in COVID-19. Across the whole study: COVID-19 samples, acute and convalescent, were from the United States, Italy and Spain.

This CDR3 has 8 residues. The germline gives CDR1 WNHNN, CDR2 SYGVQD (reference sequence). Concerning this clone itself: The germline gene is not matched at one end of the junction; a read error may be the cause.

Only in-frame clones appear in the TCRdb table, and some are missing; sequencing was by immunoSEQ multiplex PCR. Here the sample spans approximately 93,000 clones, 88% being singletons. The V and J genes are TRBV10-1 and TRBJ1-2; tentative D call: TRBD1 (6 bases). The sample consisted of peripheral blood. The source is a man aged 55 to 70 with acute or convalescent COVID-19. The CDR3 bases are TGCGCTTACAACAGGGCTGGCTTC. This translates into CAYNRAGF.